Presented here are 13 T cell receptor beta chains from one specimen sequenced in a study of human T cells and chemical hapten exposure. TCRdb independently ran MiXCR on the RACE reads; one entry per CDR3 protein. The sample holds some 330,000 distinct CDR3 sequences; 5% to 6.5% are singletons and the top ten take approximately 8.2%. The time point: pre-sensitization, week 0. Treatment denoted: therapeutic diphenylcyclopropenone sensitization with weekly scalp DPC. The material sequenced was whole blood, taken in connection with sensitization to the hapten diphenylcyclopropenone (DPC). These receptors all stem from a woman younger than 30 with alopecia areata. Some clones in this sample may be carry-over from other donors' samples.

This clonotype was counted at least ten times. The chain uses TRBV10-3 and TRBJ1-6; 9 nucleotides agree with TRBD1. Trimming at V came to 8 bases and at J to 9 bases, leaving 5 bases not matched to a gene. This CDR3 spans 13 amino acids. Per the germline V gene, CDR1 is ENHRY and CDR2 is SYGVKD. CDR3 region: CAIGTGNSSPLHF. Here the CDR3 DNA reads TGTGCCATCGGGACAGGGAATAGTTCACCCCTCCACTTT.

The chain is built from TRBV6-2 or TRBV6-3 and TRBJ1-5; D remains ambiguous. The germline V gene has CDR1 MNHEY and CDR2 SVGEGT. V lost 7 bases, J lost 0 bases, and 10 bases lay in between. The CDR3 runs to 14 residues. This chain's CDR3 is CASTQGYSNQPQHF. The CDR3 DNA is TGTGCCAGCACCCAAGGATATAGCAATCAGCCCCAGCATTTT.

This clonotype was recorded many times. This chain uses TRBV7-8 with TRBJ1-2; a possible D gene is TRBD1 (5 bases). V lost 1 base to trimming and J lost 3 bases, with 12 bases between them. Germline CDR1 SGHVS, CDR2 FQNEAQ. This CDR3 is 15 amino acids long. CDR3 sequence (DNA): TGTGCCAGCAGCTTAGATGGGGCGCCTGACTATGGCTACACCTTC. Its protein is CASSLDGAPDYGYTF.

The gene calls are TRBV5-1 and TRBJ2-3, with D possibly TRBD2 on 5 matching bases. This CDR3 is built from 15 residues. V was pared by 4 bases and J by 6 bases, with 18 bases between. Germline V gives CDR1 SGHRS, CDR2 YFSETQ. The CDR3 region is CASSLEVATGDTQYF. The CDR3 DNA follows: TGCGCCAGCAGCCTGGAGGTAGCGACGGGGGATACGCAGTATTTT.

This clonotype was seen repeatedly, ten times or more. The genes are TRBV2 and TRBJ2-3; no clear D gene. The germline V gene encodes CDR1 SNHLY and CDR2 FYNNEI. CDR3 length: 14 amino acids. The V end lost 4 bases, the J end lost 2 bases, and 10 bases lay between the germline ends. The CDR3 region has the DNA TGTGCCAGCAGTGTCGGCAGCTACACAGATACGCAGTATTTT. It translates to CASSVGSYTDTQYF.

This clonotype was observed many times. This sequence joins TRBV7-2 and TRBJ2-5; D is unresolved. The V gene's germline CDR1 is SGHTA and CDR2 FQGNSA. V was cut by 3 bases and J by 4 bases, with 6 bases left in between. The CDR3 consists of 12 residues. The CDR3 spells CASSLARETQYF. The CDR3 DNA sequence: TGTGCCAGCAGCTTGGCGAGAGAGACCCAGTACTTC.

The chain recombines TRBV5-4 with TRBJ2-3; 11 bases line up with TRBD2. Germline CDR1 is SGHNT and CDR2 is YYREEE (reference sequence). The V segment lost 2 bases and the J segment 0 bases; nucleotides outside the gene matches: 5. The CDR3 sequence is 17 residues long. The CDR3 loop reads CASSLLTSGASTDTQYF. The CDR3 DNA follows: TGTGCCAGCAGCTTACTGACTAGCGGGGCTAGCACAGATACGCAGTATTTT.

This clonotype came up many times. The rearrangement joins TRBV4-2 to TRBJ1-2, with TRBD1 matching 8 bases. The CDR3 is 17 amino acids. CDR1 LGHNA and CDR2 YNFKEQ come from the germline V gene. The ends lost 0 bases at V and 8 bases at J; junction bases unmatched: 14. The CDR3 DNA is TGTGCCAGCAGCCAAGATCTTTTTGGACAGGGAGGAGGGGGCTACACCTTC. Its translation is CASSQDLFGQGGGGYTF.

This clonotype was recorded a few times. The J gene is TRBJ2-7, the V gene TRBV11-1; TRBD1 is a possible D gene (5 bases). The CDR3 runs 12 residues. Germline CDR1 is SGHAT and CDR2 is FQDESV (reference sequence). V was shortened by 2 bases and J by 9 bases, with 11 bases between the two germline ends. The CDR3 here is CASSLTGSRQYF. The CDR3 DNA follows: TGTGCCAGCAGCTTAACAGGATCTAGGCAGTACTTC.

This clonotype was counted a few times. The CDR3 reads CASSHGQGAGELFF. The CDR3 nucleotides read TGCGCCAGCAGCCACGGACAGGGAGCCGGGGAGCTGTTTTTT. This rearrangement joins TRBV4-3 to TRBJ2-2; 8 positions agree with TRBD1. The CDR3 covers 14 residues. The ends lost 3 bases at V and 6 bases at J; junction bases unmatched: 3. The germline V gene encodes CDR1 LGHNA and CDR2 YSLEER.

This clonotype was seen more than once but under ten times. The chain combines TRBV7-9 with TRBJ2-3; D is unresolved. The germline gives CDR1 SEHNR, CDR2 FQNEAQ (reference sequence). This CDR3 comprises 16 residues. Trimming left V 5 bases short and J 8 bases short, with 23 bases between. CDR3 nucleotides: TGTGCCAGCAGCCCAAAGGTTCAGGACCCCACAAGTACGCAGTATTTT. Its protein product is CASSPKVQDPTSTQYF.

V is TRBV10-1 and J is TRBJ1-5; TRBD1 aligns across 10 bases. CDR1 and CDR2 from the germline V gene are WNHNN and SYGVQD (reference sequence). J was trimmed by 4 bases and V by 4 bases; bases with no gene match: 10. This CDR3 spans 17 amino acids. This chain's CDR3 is CASSGPGTGVPNQPQHF. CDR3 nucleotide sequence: TGCGCCAGCAGTGGTCCCGGGACAGGGGTTCCAAATCAGCCCCAGCATTTT.

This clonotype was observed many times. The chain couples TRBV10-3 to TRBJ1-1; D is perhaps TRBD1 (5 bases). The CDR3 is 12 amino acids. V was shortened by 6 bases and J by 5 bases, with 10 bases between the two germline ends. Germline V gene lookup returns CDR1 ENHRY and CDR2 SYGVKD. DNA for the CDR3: TGTGCCATCAGCCCGGGGGTGACTGAAGCTTTCTTT. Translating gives CAISPGVTEAFF.